One and the same sample provided the 11 T cell receptor beta chains below, sequenced in a study of T cells after yellow fever vaccination. TCRdb re-called the 5' RACE reads through MiXCR, storing one row per CDR3 protein. The table has around 140,000 distinct CDR3 sequences, roughly 8.2% seen once. Sequenced here: CD4+ T cells sorted from PBMCs, sampled 5 days after the yellow fever booster vaccination. The origin of the receptors is a man aged 25 to 45 who received the YFV17D yellow fever vaccine.

This clonotype has at least ten counts. The rearrangement joins TRBV7-2 to TRBJ2-5; TRBD2 matches at 15 bases. Germline V gives CDR1 SGHTA, CDR2 FQGNSA. This CDR3 has 16 residues. V gave up 4 bases and J gave up 5 bases; unmatched junction bases: 5. The CDR3: CASSSGLAGGGETQYF. Here the CDR3 DNA reads TGTGCCAGCAGCTCGGGACTAGCGGGAGGAGGGGAGACCCAGTACTTC.

This clonotype was observed a handful of times. The rearrangement uses TRBV7-8 and TRBJ1-2; 7 nucleotides align to TRBD1. Germline V gene lookup returns CDR1 SGHVS and CDR2 FQNEAQ. Trimming at V came to 4 bases and at J to 7 bases, leaving 6 bases not matched to a gene. The CDR3 is 13 amino acids. CDR3 nucleotide sequence: TGTGCCAGCAGCTCGAACAGGGGTTCTGGCTACACCTTC. Protein: CASSSNRGSGYTF.

In this sample, this clonotype turned up many times. The rearrangement joins TRBV7-3 to TRBJ2-3; 11 nucleotides line up with TRBD2. The CDR3 sequence is 18 residues long. The junction had 11 bases not matched to a gene; V was cut back by 3 bases and J by 3 bases. Germline V gene sequence: CDR1 SGHTA, CDR2 FQGTGA. The CDR3 region has the DNA TGTGCCAGCAGCTTGGCCGGCTCTAGCGGGAGGAGGACAGATACGCAGTATTTT. This sequence encodes CASSLAGSSGRRTDTQYF.

This clonotype occurred many times. This sequence joins TRBV28 and TRBJ2-2, with TRBD1 as a possible D gene (5 bases). Germline CDR1 and CDR2: MDHEN and SYDVKM. The CDR3 sequence is 13 residues long. V was clipped by 7 bases and J by 1 base, with 7 bases between them. The CDR3 sequence: CASNDRNTGELFF. The CDR3 nucleotides read TGTGCCAGCAACGACAGGAACACCGGGGAGCTGTTTTTT.

In its sample, this clonotype was seen many times. The chain employs TRBV6-1 and TRBJ1-5; a possible D gene is TRBD1 (6 bases). Germline CDR1 reads MNHNS; CDR2 reads SASEGT. CDR3 size: 17 residues. Trimming took off 7 bases at V and 0 bases at J, with 19 bases between the two ends. For the CDR3, the DNA is TGTGCCAGCACCGGGACAAAGGAGGGTTATAGCAATCAGCCCCAGCATTTT. Protein product: CASTGTKEGYSNQPQHF.

This clonotype was counted many times. The rearrangement joins TRBV2 to TRBJ2-6; no definite D call. V was shortened by 7 bases and J by 0 bases, with 13 bases between the two germline ends. CDR3 length: 16 residues. The germline CDR1 and CDR2 sequences are SNHLY and FYNNEI. This CDR3 is CASTPLEISGANVLTF. CDR3 DNA: TGTGCCAGCACCCCGCTCGAGATCTCTGGGGCCAACGTCCTGACTTTC. The whole variable domain, remainder taken from reference TRBV2 and TRBJ2-6, is EPEVTQTPSHQVTQMGQEVILRCVPISNHLYFYWYRQILGQKVEFLVSFYNNEISEKSEIFDDQFSVERPDGSNFTLKIRSTKLEDSAMYFCASTPLEISGANVLTFGAGSRLTVL.

The rearrangement joins TRBV18 to TRBJ1-1; D is unclear. Germline V gene sequence: CDR1 KGHSH, CDR2 LQKENI. V was cut by 2 bases and J by 7 bases, with 11 bases left in between. The CDR3 consists of 13 residues. The CDR3 DNA is TGTGCCAGCTCACCAAGTGGGCAGGATGAAGCTTTCTTT. It translates to CASSPSGQDEAFF.

This clonotype came up many times. The rearrangement uses TRBV7-2 and TRBJ1-1, with D possibly matching TRBD1 (5 bases). This CDR3 spans 15 amino acids. Germline CDR1 is SGHTA and CDR2 is FQGNSA. V lost 0 bases to trimming and J lost 1 base, with 9 bases between them. The DNA of the CDR3 is TGTGCCAGCAGCTTAGCGGGACTCTCGAACACTGAAGCTTTCTTT. Protein: CASSLAGLSNTEAFF.

This clonotype showed up many times. The gene calls are TRBV5-1 and TRBJ2-1; a possible D gene is TRBD2 (6 bases). Germline V gene lookup returns CDR1 SGHRS and CDR2 YFSETQ. This CDR3 spans 16 amino acids. The germline V and J ends were trimmed by 0 bases and 7 bases, with 17 bases remaining between them. CDR3 sequence: CASSLGVVVAANEQFF. CDR3 in DNA: TGCGCCAGCAGCTTGGGGGTTGTGGTAGCGGCGAATGAGCAGTTCTTC.

This clonotype was picked up many times. This chain connects TRBV5-1 to TRBJ2-5; D unresolved. V dropped 3 bases and J dropped 5 bases, with 17 bases sitting between them. The germline V gene encodes CDR1 SGHRS and CDR2 YFSETQ. The CDR3 is made up of 15 amino acids. The CDR3 DNA sequence: TGCGCCAGCAGCTCCAGTCGTCCCCTGAGGGAGACCCAGTACTTC. It is translated as CASSSSRPLRETQYF.

Many counts were recorded for this clonotype. V is TRBV28 and J is TRBJ2-7; the D call may be TRBD1 or TRBD2 (5 bases each). Germline CDR1 is MDHEN and CDR2 is SYDVKM. The CDR3 runs to 15 residues. Trimming removed 1 base at V and 0 bases at J, with 10 bases between. CDR3 residues: CASSLSGTASYEQYF. Here the CDR3 DNA reads TGTGCCAGCAGTTTATCCGGGACCGCCTCCTACGAGCAGTACTTC.